Given below is one T cell receptor beta chain in context. Its antigen remains unknown. The data are from a study of cytomegalovirus exposure and HLA in healthy donors. PCR amplification relied on 60 Vbeta primers (plus 13 Jbeta primers). Only in-frame clones appear in the TCRdb table, and some are missing; sequencing was by immunoSEQ multiplex PCR. The data show about 170,000 clones, roughly 83% seen once. V lost 2 bases, J lost 1 base, and 15 bases lay in between. Looked up from germline, CDR1 is MNHNS and CDR2 is SASEGT. There are 17 residues in the CDR3. The study's findings and limits: Presence/absence analyses took donor sequencing depth as roughly uniform. Exclusion as indistinguishable affected some V segments, including TRBV6-2 and TRBV6-3. The classifier, whose performance was assessed in both the original and validation cohorts, reportedly diagnosed cytomegalovirus status with high specificity and sensitivity.

The chain links TRBV6-1 to TRBJ1-3; D not resolved. The material sequenced was PBMCs. This TCR came from a boy under 10 years old in good health and CMV-seronegative. CDR3 bases: TGTGCCAGCAGTGAAAAGCCCCCCGGAGGGTCTGGAAACACCATATATTTT. As protein: CASSEKPPGGSGNTIYF.